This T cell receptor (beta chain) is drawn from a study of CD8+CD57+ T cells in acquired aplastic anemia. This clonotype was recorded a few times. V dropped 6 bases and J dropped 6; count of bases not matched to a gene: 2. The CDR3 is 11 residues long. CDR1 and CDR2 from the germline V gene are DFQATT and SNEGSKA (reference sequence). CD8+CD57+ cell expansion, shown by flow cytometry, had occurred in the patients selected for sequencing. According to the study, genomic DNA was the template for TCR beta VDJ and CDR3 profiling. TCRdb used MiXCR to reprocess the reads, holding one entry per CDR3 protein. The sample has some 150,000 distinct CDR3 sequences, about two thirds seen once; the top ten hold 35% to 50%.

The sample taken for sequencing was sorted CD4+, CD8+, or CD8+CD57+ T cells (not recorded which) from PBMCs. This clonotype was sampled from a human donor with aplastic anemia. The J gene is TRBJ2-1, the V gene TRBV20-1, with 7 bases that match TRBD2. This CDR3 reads CSAGTTNEQFF. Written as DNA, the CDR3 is TGCAGTGCAGGGACTACCAATGAGCAGTTCTTC.